The 23 T cell receptor beta chains presented below share a single source sample, sequenced in a study of T cell repertoires and HLA-DP antigens. These receptors' targets are unknown. Produced via immunoSEQ multiplex PCR; TCRdb's table is partial and in-frame only. The data contain about 89,000 clones, 86% of them seen just once; the ten biggest clones take up 1.5% to 2%. Sequencing used CD4+ T cells from PBMCs. These receptors originate from a man aged 50 to 60 in good health and CMV-seronegative.

The rearrangement joins TRBV6-1 to TRBJ1-2; 7 bases line up with TRBD1. Trimming removed 4 bases from V and 3 bases from J; junction bases left unmatched: 14. The CDR3 contains 17 residues. Germline lookup yields CDR1 MNHNS and CDR2 SASEGT. The CDR3 region has the DNA TGTGCCAGCAGTGGGAGTTTGGGACGGGACAGCGACTATGGCTACACCTTC. This sequence encodes CASSGSLGRDSDYGYTF.

The CDR3 sequence: CAISGREGNEQFF. CDR3 coding DNA: TGTGCCATCAGTGGGCGGGAGGGCAATGAGCAGTTCTTC. The chain has TRBV10-3 and TRBJ2-1; 9 positions match TRBD2. The CDR3 is made up of 13 amino acids. V shed 4 bases and J 6 bases; nucleotides not matched to a gene: 1. Germline-derived CDR1 and CDR2 are ENHRY and SYGVKD.

In DNA form, the CDR3 reads TGCAGCGTTGTAGAACCGAGACAGGGTTTTCATACGCAGTATTTT. This gives the protein CSVVEPRQGFHTQYF. The chain joins TRBV29-1 to TRBJ2-3; 7 positions match TRBD1. The germline V gene has CDR1 SQVTM and CDR2 ANQGSEA. V dropped 4 bases and J dropped 7; count of bases not matched to a gene: 14. This CDR3 is built from 15 residues.

This clone was detected only once. The chain joins TRBV6-1 to TRBJ2-3; D perhaps matches TRBD2 (6 bases). CDR1 and CDR2 from the germline V gene are MNHNS and SASEGT. V was cut by 3 bases and J by 6 bases, with 16 bases left in between. CDR3 size: 15 residues. This CDR3 reads CASSDPFTSRDTQYF. DNA for the CDR3: TGTGCCAGCAGTGATCCCTTCACTAGCCGCGATACGCAGTATTTT.

The chain joins TRBV18 to TRBJ1-1; D call uncertain. The length of the CDR3 is 14 residues. Trimming took 3 bases from V and 0 from J, leaving 8 bases between them. CDR1 and CDR2 from the germline V gene are KGHSH and LQKENI. In DNA form, the CDR3 reads TGTGCCAGCTCACCGGAACGGTTGAACACTGAAGCTTTCTTT. Translating it yields CASSPERLNTEAFF.

The genes are TRBV9 and TRBJ2-3, with D perhaps TRBD1 (5 bases). Germline CDR1 reads SGDLS; CDR2 reads YYNGEE. Trimming removed 0 bases at V and 4 bases at J, with 12 bases between. This CDR3 is built from 15 residues. The DNA for the CDR3 is TGTGCCAGCAGCGTAGGGCAGGGTAGGGCAGATACGCAGTATTTT. Translated, it gives CASSVGQGRADTQYF.

This clone was recorded only once. This rearrangement joins TRBV6-1 to TRBJ1-4; D uncertain. V dropped 0 bases and J dropped 5 bases, with 10 bases sitting between them. Per the germline V gene, CDR1 is MNHNS and CDR2 is SASEGT. The CDR3 contains 15 residues. DNA of the CDR3: TGTGCCAGCAGTGAAGCAAGGGTCTTGAATGAAAAACTGTTTTTT. This gives the protein CASSEARVLNEKLFF.

J is TRBJ1-5 and V is TRBV19; TRBD1 matches at 7 bases. The trim removed 7 bases at V and 0 bases at J, leaving 15 bases unmatched. The germline V gene has CDR1 LNHDA and CDR2 SQIVND (reference sequence). This CDR3 spans 18 amino acids. CDR3 in amino acids: CASTPGDSLSRSNQPQHF. The CDR3 DNA reads as TGTGCCAGTACCCCTGGGGACAGCCTGTCTCGTAGCAATCAGCCCCAGCATTTT.

V and J are TRBV30 and TRBJ2-3; 7 bases line up with TRBD1. The CDR3 consists of 15 residues. Trimming at V came to 2 bases and at J to 0 bases, leaving 5 bases not matched to a gene. CDR1 and CDR2 (germline): GTSNPN, SVGIG (reference sequence). CDR3 protein: CAWSMGQLSTDTQYF. Here the CDR3 DNA reads TGTGCCTGGAGTATGGGACAGCTTAGCACAGATACGCAGTATTTT.

This chain joins TRBV4-1 and TRBJ1-5; D remains unclear. This CDR3 region has 15 residues. V shed 0 bases and J shed 1 base, with 7 bases lying between them. CDR1 is MGHRA, CDR2 YSYEKL, per germline. The CDR3 sequence is CASSQEFGSNQPQHF. The CDR3 coding sequence is TGCGCCAGCAGCCAAGAATTCGGAAGCAATCAGCCCCAGCATTTT.

V is TRBV18 and J is TRBJ2-7, with D possibly matching TRBD1 (6 bases). CDR1 KGHSH and CDR2 LQKENI come from the germline V gene. The CDR3 totals 13 residues. The ends were cut back, 2 bases at V and 7 bases at J, with 12 bases in the middle. The CDR3 loop is CASSPLPGQEQYF. The DNA of the CDR3 is TGTGCCAGCTCACCATTGCCGGGACAAGAGCAGTACTTC.

This rearrangement joins TRBV18 to TRBJ1-6; D is possibly TRBD1 (5 bases). Germline lookup yields CDR1 KGHSH and CDR2 LQKENI. The CDR3 extends over 18 amino acids. Trimming took off 1 base at V and 6 bases at J, with 19 bases between the two ends. The CDR3 is CASSPLTKTTASNSPLHF. As DNA, the CDR3 is TGTGCCAGCTCACCACTCACAAAAACGACAGCTAGTAATTCACCCCTCCACTTT.

The chain employs TRBV7-8 and TRBJ2-5; 9 bases match TRBD2. Trimming removed 2 bases from V and 5 bases from J; junction bases left unmatched: 15. The CDR3 runs 18 residues. Germline assignment: CDR1 SGHVS and CDR2 FQNEAQ. CDR3 sequence: CASSLFIGGRAGGETQYF. The DNA for the CDR3 is TGTGCCAGCAGCTTATTTATCGGCGGGAGGGCGGGGGGTGAGACCCAGTACTTC.

This chain connects TRBV7-2 to TRBJ2-7; D uncertain. Trimming took 5 bases from V and 1 from J, leaving 3 bases between them. Germline V gives CDR1 SGHTA, CDR2 FQGNSA. The CDR3 consists of 11 residues. For the CDR3, the DNA is TGTGCCAGCAGCCTATCCTACGAGCAGTACTTC. Translation: CASSLSYEQYF.

The chain couples TRBV6-5 to TRBJ2-3; 8 bases are shared with TRBD2. The V gene's germline CDR1 is MNHEY and CDR2 SVGAGI. The CDR3 extends over 14 amino acids. V lost 6 bases, J lost 4 bases, and 6 bases stayed unmatched. DNA for the CDR3: TGTGCCAGCAGCTTCGGGGGGGGAGCAGATACGCAGTATTTT. Amino acids: CASSFGGGADTQYF.

Concerning this clone itself: The identical CDR3 is also encoded by other nucleotide sequences in the sample. The chain links TRBV29-1 to TRBJ2-5; 7 nucleotides match TRBD1. V lost 8 bases, J lost 0 bases, and 9 bases stayed unmatched. The CDR3 extends over 14 amino acids. Germline V gene data show CDR1 as SQVTM and CDR2 as ANQGSEA. The CDR3 reads CSIRQGLNQETQYF. The CDR3 nucleotides read TGCAGCATTCGACAGGGCTTAAACCAAGAGACCCAGTACTTC. Full variable domain (remainder filled in from reference TRBV29-1 and TRBJ2-5): SAVISQKPSRDICQRGTSLTIQCQVDSQVTMMFWYRQQPGQSLTLIATANQGSEATYESGFVIDKFPISRPNLTFSTLTVSNMSPEDSSIYLCSIRQGLNQETQYFGPGTRLLVL.

Only one count was recorded for this clone. The chain links TRBV27 to TRBJ2-3, with TRBD1 matching over 7 bases. CDR1 and CDR2 (germline): MNHEY, SMNVEV (reference sequence). After removal of 5 bases from V and 0 bases from J, the junction contained 2 bases not matched to a gene. The CDR3 runs 14 residues. CDR3 sequence: CASSLQGSTDTQYF. In DNA, the CDR3 is TGTGCCAGCAGTCTACAGGGGAGCACAGATACGCAGTATTTT.

The chain is built from TRBV27 and TRBJ2-3; 12 nucleotides match TRBD2. Germline-derived CDR1 and CDR2 are MNHEY and SMNVEV (reference sequence). This CDR3 has 15 residues. Trimming took 3 bases from V and 5 from J; bases not matched to a gene: 3. The CDR3 DNA sequence: TGTGCCAGCAGTTTGGGACTAGCGGGTTTAGATACGCAGTATTTT. Translated, it gives CASSLGLAGLDTQYF.

This chain joins TRBV5-4 and TRBJ2-3, with 9 nucleotides matching TRBD1. V shed 0 bases and J 4 bases; nucleotides not matched to a gene: 3. This CDR3 has 15 amino acids. Germline lookup yields CDR1 SGHNT and CDR2 YYREEE (reference sequence). Written as DNA, the CDR3 is TGTGCCAGCAGCTTGGGGGGACAGGGATCAGATACGCAGTATTTT. This gives the protein CASSLGGQGSDTQYF.

As regards this clone: Other DNA sequences of this sample code for an identical CDR3. The V call is TRBV7-2, the J call TRBJ2-5; possibly TRBD2 for D (6 bases). V was cut by 3 bases and J by 2 bases, with 10 bases left in between. CDR1 is SGHTA and CDR2 is FQGNSA in the germline V gene. This CDR3 is 14 amino acids long. CDR3 loop: CASSFSGGQETQYF. CDR3 nucleotides: TGTGCCAGCAGCTTCTCCGGGGGACAAGAGACCCAGTACTTC.

The chain uses TRBV30 and TRBJ1-5; TRBD1 matches 8 bases. CDR1 and CDR2 (germline): GTSNPN, SVGIG (reference sequence). After removal of 4 bases from V and 3 bases from J, the junction contained 8 bases not matched to a gene. The CDR3 is 15 residues long. CDR3 sequence reads: CAWKTGQEFNQPQHF. The CDR3 bases are TGTGCCTGGAAGACGGGACAGGAGTTCAATCAGCCCCAGCATTTT.

The rearrangement links TRBV7-3 to TRBJ2-3, with unresolved D. Trimming left V 1 base short and J 1 base short, with 0 bases between. CDR3 length: 12 amino acids. Germline-derived CDR1 and CDR2 are SGHTA and FQGTGA. The CDR3, as DNA: TGTGCCAGCAGCTTAAGCACAGATACGCAGTATTTT. Translating gives CASSLSTDTQYF.

The V and J genes are TRBV28 and TRBJ2-3; TRBD2 matches at 12 bases. The germline V gene encodes CDR1 MDHEN and CDR2 SYDVKM. CDR3 length equals 15 residues. Trimming at V came to 10 bases and at J to 2 bases, leaving 7 bases not matched to a gene. CDR3 sequence: CATETSGGYTDTQYF. The DNA of the CDR3 is TGTGCCACCGAGACTAGCGGGGGCTACACAGATACGCAGTATTTT.